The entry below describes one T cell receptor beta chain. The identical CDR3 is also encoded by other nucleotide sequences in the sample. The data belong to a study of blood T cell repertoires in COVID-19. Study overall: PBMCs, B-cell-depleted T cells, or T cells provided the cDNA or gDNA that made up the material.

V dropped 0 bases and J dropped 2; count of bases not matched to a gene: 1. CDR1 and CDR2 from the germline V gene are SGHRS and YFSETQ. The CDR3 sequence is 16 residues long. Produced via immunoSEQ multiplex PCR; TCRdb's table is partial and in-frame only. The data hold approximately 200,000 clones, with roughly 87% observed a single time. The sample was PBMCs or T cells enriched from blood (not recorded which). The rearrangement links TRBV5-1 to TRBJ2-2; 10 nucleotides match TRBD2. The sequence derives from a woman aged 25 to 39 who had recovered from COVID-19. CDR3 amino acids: CASSLASGGNTGELFF. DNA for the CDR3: TGCGCCAGCAGCTTGGCTAGCGGGGGCAACACCGGGGAGCTGTTTTTT.